This T cell receptor (beta chain) was captured by sequencing in a study of cytomegalovirus exposure and HLA in healthy donors. Study-level results: Productive status was seen about 90% or about 30% of the time for most TCR beta V segments in an earlier analysis.

Notes on this clone: Its antigen is currently unknown.

PCR was performed using 60 Vbeta and 13 Jbeta primers. Generated by immunoSEQ multiplex PCR, the TCRdb table keeps only in-frame clones and is missing some. Among 150,000 to 200,000 clones listed, around four fifths were seen once. The length of the CDR3 is 15 residues. V shed 1 base and J 8 bases; nucleotides not matched to a gene: 5. In germline, CDR1 is LGHNT, CDR2 FRNRAP. The chain couples TRBV12-5 to TRBJ2-1, with 10 bases aligning to TRBD1. Sequencing was done on a sample of PBMCs. The clonotype was recovered from a woman in her 30s in good health and CMV-seronegative. CDR3 in DNA: TGTGCTAGTGGTTTGGGACAGGGGGCAGGGGATGAGCAGTTCTTC. It translates to CASGLGQGAGDEQFF.